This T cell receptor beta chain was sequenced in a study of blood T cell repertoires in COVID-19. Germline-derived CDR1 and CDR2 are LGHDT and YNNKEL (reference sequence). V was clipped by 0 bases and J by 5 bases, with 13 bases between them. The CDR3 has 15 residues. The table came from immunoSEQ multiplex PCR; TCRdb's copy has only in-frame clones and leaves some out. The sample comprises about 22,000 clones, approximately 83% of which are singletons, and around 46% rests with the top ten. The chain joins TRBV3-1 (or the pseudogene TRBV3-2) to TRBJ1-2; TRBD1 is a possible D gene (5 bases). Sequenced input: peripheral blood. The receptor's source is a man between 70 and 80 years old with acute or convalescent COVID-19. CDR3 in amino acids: CASSQDGGVGYGYTF. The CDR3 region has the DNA TGTGCCAGCAGCCAAGATGGGGGGGTAGGTTATGGCTACACCTTC.